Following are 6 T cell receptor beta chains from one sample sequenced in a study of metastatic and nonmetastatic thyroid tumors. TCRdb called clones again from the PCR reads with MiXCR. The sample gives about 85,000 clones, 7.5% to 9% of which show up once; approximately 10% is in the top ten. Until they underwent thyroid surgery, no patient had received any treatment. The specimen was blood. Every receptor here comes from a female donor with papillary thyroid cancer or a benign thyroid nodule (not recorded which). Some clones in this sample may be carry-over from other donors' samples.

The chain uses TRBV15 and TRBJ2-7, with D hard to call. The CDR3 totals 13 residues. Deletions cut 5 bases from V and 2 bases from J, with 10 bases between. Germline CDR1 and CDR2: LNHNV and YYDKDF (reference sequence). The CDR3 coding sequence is TGTGCCACCAGCGATCCGGGTACCTACGAGCAGTACTTC. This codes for CATSDPGTYEQYF.

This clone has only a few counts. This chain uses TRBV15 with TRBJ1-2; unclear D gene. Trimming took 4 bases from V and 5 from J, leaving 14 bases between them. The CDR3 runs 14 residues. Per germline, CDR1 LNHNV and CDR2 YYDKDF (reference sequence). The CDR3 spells CATSTTRGGYGYTF. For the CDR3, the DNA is TGTGCCACCAGCACCACCCGGGGAGGATATGGCTACACCTTC.

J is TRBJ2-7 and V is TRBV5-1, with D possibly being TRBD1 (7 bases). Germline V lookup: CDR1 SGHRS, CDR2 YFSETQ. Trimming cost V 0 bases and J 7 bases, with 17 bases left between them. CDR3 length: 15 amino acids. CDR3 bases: TGCGCCAGCAGCTTGGCCGGTGAGGGGGCGGGAGAGCAGTACTTC. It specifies CASSLAGEGAGEQYF.

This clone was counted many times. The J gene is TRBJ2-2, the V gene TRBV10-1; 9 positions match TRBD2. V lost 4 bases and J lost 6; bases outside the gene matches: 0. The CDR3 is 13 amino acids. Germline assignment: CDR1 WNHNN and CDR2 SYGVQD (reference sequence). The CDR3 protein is CASSGGRAGELFF. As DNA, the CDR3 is TGCGCCAGCAGTGGCGGGAGGGCCGGGGAGCTGTTTTTT.

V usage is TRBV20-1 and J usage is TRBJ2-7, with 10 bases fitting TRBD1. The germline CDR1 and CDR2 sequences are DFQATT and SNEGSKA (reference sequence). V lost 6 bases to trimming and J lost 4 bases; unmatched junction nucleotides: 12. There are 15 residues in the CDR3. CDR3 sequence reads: CSATDYGTGVYEQYF. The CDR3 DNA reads TGCAGTGCCACCGACTACGGGACAGGGGTGTACGAGCAGTACTTC.

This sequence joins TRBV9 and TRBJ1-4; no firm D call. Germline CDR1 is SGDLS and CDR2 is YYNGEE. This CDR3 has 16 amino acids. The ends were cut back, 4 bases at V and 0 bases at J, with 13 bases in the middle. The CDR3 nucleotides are TGTGCCAGCAGCCCCCTGCTGGGAGCAACTAATGAAAAACTGTTTTTT. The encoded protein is CASSPLLGATNEKLFF.